This TCR beta chain was identified during a study of shared clonotypes between healthy human individuals. Notes on the study in general: Against clonotypes common to all four donors, non-shared ones had lower generation probabilities.

Measured with immunoSEQ multiplex PCR; TCRdb has only the in-frame clones, and not every one. The data show around 2,000,000 clones, 85% to 95% seen once. A note on this clone: Its antigen is unidentified.

A CD45RA+ naive subset and a CD45RA-negative memory subset were split from CD4+ cells. Trimming shortened V by 0 bases and J by 10 bases, and 14 bases separated the two germline ends. The germline V gene has CDR1 SGDLS and CDR2 YYNGEE. The CDR3 runs to 15 residues. The sequencing sample was made of naive CD4+ T cells sorted from blood. This sample's subset: CD45RA+ positively selected. The receptor was isolated from a man between 18 and 29 years old in good health. This chain uses TRBV9 with TRBJ1-6, with D unclear. CDR3 nucleotides: TGTGCCAGCAGCGTAGAGGCAGGTACGGACTCACCCCTCCACTTT. Protein product: CASSVEAGTDSPLHF.